What follows describes a single TCR beta chain. This sample stems from a study of cytomegalovirus exposure and HLA in healthy donors. The ends lost 4 bases at V and 6 bases at J; junction bases unmatched: 11. Per germline, CDR1 SGHRS and CDR2 YFSETQ. The CDR3 consists of 15 residues. Use of 60 Vbeta and 13 Jbeta primers characterized the PCR. Here immunoSEQ multiplex PCR was the method, and the copy in TCRdb shows in-frame clones only, minus some. This sample carries more than 130,000 clones, with roughly 2.7% going to the ten biggest clones. The source material was PBMCs. The chain links TRBV5-1 to TRBJ2-3; the match to TRBD2 covers 7 bases. The sequence was obtained from a man aged 35-49 years in good health and CMV-seronegative. CDR3 protein: CASSQIGGSGDTQYF. The CDR3 DNA reads as TGCGCCAGCAGCCAAATCGGGGGGAGTGGGGATACGCAGTATTTT.